The TCR beta chain described here comes from a study of memory CD4+ T cells and cytomegalovirus serostatus. The wider study: Healthy Belgian adult donors included roughly ten CMV-positive and some 25 CMV-negative people. Findings and caveats of the study: The CMV-associated TCR signature appears largely within the CD4+ memory repertoire.

Single viable CD3+CD4+CD8-CD45RO+ cells were sorted as the memory CD4+ T cells. CD4+ T cells were isolated by positive magnetic selection. Germline CDR1 reads SNHLY; CDR2 reads FYNNEI. The CDR3 covers 14 residues. V lost 7 bases and J 4 bases, leaving 16 bases between the germline ends. With regard to this clone: As yet, its antigen is unknown.

Clones were sequenced by immunoSEQ multiplex PCR, and TCRdb holds only the in-frame ones, with some missing. The data show over 60,000 clones, 75% to 90% seen once. The specimen was memory CD4+ T cells from blood. This clonotype was sampled from an adult in good health and CMV-seronegative. The chain couples TRBV2 to TRBJ1-2; D perhaps matches TRBD1 (6 bases). The CDR3 region has the DNA TGTGCCAGCACCGAAACAGGGTATTCCTATGGCTACACCTTC. Translated: CASTETGYSYGYTF.